A selection of T cell receptor beta chains follows, all from one sample in a study of T cell responses to AZD1222 COVID-19 vaccine. Method: immunoSEQ multiplex PCR; TCRdb's copy keeps in-frame clones and lacks some. The sample records 100,000 to 120,000 clones, just over 85% being singletons. The sample consisted of peripheral blood, taken on day 0 of AZD1222 vaccination. Source of these receptors: an adult in good health. Both conserved end residues are part of each CDR3. A D gene is named only where the DNA matches it firmly. Clone size is stated in some rows and not others, as once, few, many or a class when expanded.

abundance,v_gene,j_gene,len,d_gene,CDR3nt,CDR3aa
few,TRBV29-1,TRBJ2-7,13,NA,TGCAGCTACCCCGGGATAGCTGGCCACGAGCAGTACTTC,CSYPGIAGHEQYF
NA,TRBV9,TRBJ1-1,14,NA,TGTGCCAGCAGCCCATACGGGGCTAACACTGAAGCTTTCTTT,CASSPYGANTEAFF
NA,TRBV4-1,TRBJ2-1,17,TRBD2,TGCGCCAGCAGCCAAGCCCCCGGGACTACCCTCTTGAATGAGCAGTTCTTC,CASSQAPGTTLLNEQFF
NA,TRBV10-3,TRBJ1-6,17,NA,TGTGCCATCAGTGGGGCCCAGGGACCGGGGGCAAATTCACCCCTCCACTTT,CAISGAQGPGANSPLHF
NA,TRBV2,TRBJ2-5,14,NA,TGTGCCAGCAGTGGGGGCAGGGGGAGGGAGACCCAGTACTTC,CASSGGRGRETQYF
NA,TRBV2,TRBJ1-1,13,NA,TGTGCCAGCAGTGAGAGACCGGGCACTGAAGCTTTCTTT,CASSERPGTEAFF
NA,TRBV24-1,TRBJ1-4,14,TRBD1,TGTGCCACCAGTGATCCGGGACAGGCCGAAAAACTGTTTTTT,CATSDPGQAEKLFF
NA,TRBV27,TRBJ2-7,14,NA,TGTGCCAGCAGTCCCCCAGGTTACTCCTACGAGCAGTACTTC,CASSPPGYSYEQYF
NA,TRBV21-1,TRBJ1-2,16,NA,TGTGCCAGCAGCAAAAAAGACTGGGTTTGTGGGTATGGCTACACCTTC,CASSKKDWVCGYGYTF
NA,TRBV4-1,TRBJ1-2,13,NA,TGCGCCAGCAGCCAAGGGGGATTGTTAGGCTACACCTTC,CASSQGGLLGYTF
NA,TRBV19,TRBJ2-3,12,NA,TGTGCCAGTAGTATTTCGACAGATACGCAGTATTTT,CASSISTDTQYF
NA,TRBV6-4,TRBJ2-7,19,NA,TGTGCCAGCACTCCTTTTCCCGCCCCACAGGTCTCATGCTCCTACGAGCAGTACTTC,CASTPFPAPQVSCSYEQYF
once,TRBV27,TRBJ2-7,11,NA,TGTGCCAGCAGTTTTGGGCTCCAGCAGTACTTC,CASSFGLQQYF
once,TRBV30,TRBJ1-4,14,NA,TGTGCCTGGAGTCCCCTGAGCCATAATGAAAAACTGTTTTTT,CAWSPLSHNEKLFF
few,TRBV6-6,TRBJ2-1,18,TRBD2,TGTGCCAGCAGTCGGGGTAGCGGGGGCTCTACCTCTTACAATGAGCAGTTCTTC,CASSRGSGGSTSYNEQFF
NA,TRBV7-3,TRBJ2-1,15,NA,TGTGCCAGCAGCTTAACTAGCCTGCTGGTCGGTGAGCAGTTCTTC,CASSLTSLLVGEQFF
NA,TRBV7-9,TRBJ2-2,13,NA,TGTGCCAGCACCTTTGGGTTACGCGGGGAGCTGTTTTTT,CASTFGLRGELFF
NA,TRBV28,TRBJ1-1,13,NA,TGTGCCAGCAGTTTAGCTGGGAGGGGTGAAGCTTTCTTT,CASSLAGRGEAFF
NA,TRBV19,TRBJ2-6,13,NA,TGTGCCTCCGGGGCTTCTGGGGCCAACGTCCTGACTTTC,CASGASGANVLTF
NA,TRBV9,TRBJ1-6,14,NA,TGTGCCAGCAACCCGGGACTCTCGAATTCACCCCTCCACTTT,CASNPGLSNSPLHF
NA,TRBV9,TRBJ2-3,14,NA,TGTGCCAGCAGCGTAAAGGGCCTTGGGGATACGCAGTATTTT,CASSVKGLGDTQYF
NA,TRBV14,TRBJ2-3,16,TRBD2,TGTGCCAGCAGCCCACTAGCGGGGACTATCACAGATACGCAGTATTTT,CASSPLAGTITDTQYF
few,TRBV4-1,TRBJ1-1,18,NA,TGCGCCAGCAGCCAAGTCCCTCCCCGGACACGCTTGAACACTGAAGCTTTCTTT,CASSQVPPRTRLNTEAFF
few,TRBV5-5,TRBJ1-5,16,NA,TGTGCCAGCAGCTCAGAGACACCGTATAGCAATCAGCCCCAGCATTTT,CASSSETPYSNQPQHF
NA,TRBV7-9,TRBJ2-2,18,TRBD1,TGTGCCAGCAGCCCAGGGGGTTTGACAGGGGCGAACACCGGGGAGCTGTTTTTT,CASSPGGLTGANTGELFF
NA,TRBV2,TRBJ1-1,14,NA,TGTGCCAGCAGTGATGGAGTAGCTAACACTGAAGCTTTCTTT,CASSDGVANTEAFF
NA,TRBV19,TRBJ2-3,13,NA,TGTGCCAGTAGTCGGAGGGGGGGACGAACGCAGTATTTT,CASSRRGGRTQYF
NA,TRBV6-5,TRBJ1-5,14,NA,TGTGCCAGCACCGACAGGTTAGCTACTCAGCCCCAGCATTTT,CASTDRLATQPQHF